This TCR beta chain was captured by sequencing in a study of neurological immune-mediated disorders. Study results and limitations: Phylogenetically, 18 of 34 multiple sclerosis patients' repertoires fell into one related-CDR3 cluster, a possible signature.

Source material was 2 million unsorted PBMCs, stored at -80 °C in RNAlater. This clonotype was detected ten times or more. Its specificity is not known. A single record per CDR3 protein comes from TCRdb applying MiXCR to the 5' RACE reads. The profile covers roughly 60,000 distinct CDR3 sequences, with around 4.8% appearing a single time and around 3.3% taken by the ten largest. There are 14 residues in the CDR3. V was pared by 3 bases and J by 0 bases, with 11 bases between. From germline, CDR1 is DFQATT and CDR2 SNEGSKA (reference sequence). V usage is TRBV20-1 and J usage is TRBJ1-1, with no clear D. The sample taken for sequencing was PBMCs. The clonotype comes from a woman aged 45 to 65 with multiple sclerosis. CDR3 nucleotide sequence: TGCAGTGCTAGTGCAGAGACTTTGAACACTGAAGCTTTCTTT. Amino acids: CSASAETLNTEAFF.